These 10 T cell receptor beta chains share one sample of origin, sequenced in a study of blood T cell repertoires in COVID-19. Generated by immunoSEQ multiplex PCR, the TCRdb table keeps only in-frame clones and is missing some. The sample records around 50,000 clones, 78% being singletons. The sample was PBMCs or T cells enriched from blood (not recorded which). The receptors originated from a woman between 50 and 59 years old with acute COVID-19.

The rearrangement uses TRBV9 and TRBJ2-1, with TRBD2 identical over 8 bases. The CDR3 totals 15 residues. Per the germline V gene, CDR1 is SGDLS and CDR2 is YYNGEE. The V gene end was trimmed by 0 bases and the J gene end by 8 bases; junction bases not matched to a gene: 7. Here the CDR3 reads CASSVANRGGDEQFF. DNA of the CDR3: TGTGCCAGCAGCGTAGCTAATCGGGGGGGCGATGAGCAGTTCTTC.

This chain connects TRBV18 to TRBJ1-4; 7 nucleotides align to TRBD1. V shed 4 bases, J shed 9 bases, and the junction held 11 bases outside the gene matches. The CDR3 is 15 residues long. From germline, CDR1 is KGHSH and CDR2 LQKENI. The CDR3 nucleotides are TGTGCCAGCTCACTGACCGGGACAGTGTCCCAAAAACTGTTTTTT. Translation gives CASSLTGTVSQKLFF. The variable domain in full, with the rest retrieved from reference TRBV18 and TRBJ1-4, is NAGVMQNPRHLVRRRGQEARLRCSPMKGHSHVYWYRQLPEEGLKFMVYLQKENIIDESGMPKERFSAEFPKEGPSILRIQQVVRGDSAAYFCASSLTGTVSQKLFFGSGTQLSVL.

This clone was detected once. This sequence joins TRBV30 and TRBJ1-5, with 8 bases lining up with TRBD1. This CDR3 contains 14 residues. J was trimmed by 2 bases and V by 2 bases; bases with no gene match: 2. The germline V gene encodes CDR1 GTSNPN and CDR2 SVGIG (reference sequence). CDR3 in DNA: TGTGCCTGGAGTCCGACAGGGGGCAATCAGCCCCAGCATTTT. This sequence encodes CAWSPTGGNQPQHF.

CDR3: CATSGTLAGYQETQYF. In nucleotides, the CDR3 is TGTGCCACCAGCGGAACACTAGCGGGGTACCAAGAGACCCAGTACTTC. The chain is built from TRBV15 and TRBJ2-5; 10 bases map to TRBD2. Germline-derived CDR1 and CDR2 are LNHNV and YYDKDF (reference sequence). This CDR3 region has 16 residues. V trimming: 5 bases; J trimming: 0 bases; junction bases outside the gene matches: 6.

This chain uses TRBV5-1 with TRBJ2-7; D is undetermined. CDR3 length: 13 amino acids. CDR1 and CDR2 from the germline V gene are SGHRS and YFSETQ. Trimming took 0 bases from V and 0 from J, leaving 4 bases between them. In DNA, the CDR3 is TGCGCCAGCAGCTTGGCAGTCTCCTACGAGCAGTACTTC. Residues: CASSLAVSYEQYF. Using reference TRBV5-1 and TRBJ2-7 for the parts outside the CDR3, the full variable domain is KAGVTQTPRYLIKTRGQQVTLSCSPISGHRSVSWYQQTPGQGLQFLFEYFSETQRNKGNFPGRFSGRQFSNSRSEMNVSTLELGDSALYLCASSLAVSYEQYFGPGTRLTVT.

The chain carries TRBV18 and TRBJ2-1, with D hard to call. The CDR3 loop spans 13 amino acids. Germline V gene sequence: CDR1 KGHSH, CDR2 LQKENI. V was clipped by 3 bases and J by 5 bases, with 8 bases between them. CDR3 sequence: CASSPGPDNEQFF. The CDR3 DNA reads as TGTGCCAGCTCACCTGGGCCTGACAATGAGCAGTTCTTC.

The V call is TRBV19, the J call TRBJ1-5; D might be TRBD1 (5 bases). The CDR3 loop spans 15 amino acids. Germline V CDR1 and CDR2: LNHDA, SQIVND (reference sequence). V gave up 1 base and J gave up 2 bases, with 9 bases separating them. CDR3 nucleotides: TGTGCCAGTAGTATAGGGGGCTGGGGCAATCAGCCCCAGCATTTT. As protein: CASSIGGWGNQPQHF. Based on the CDR3 plus reference TRBV19 and TRBJ1-5, the full variable domain is DGGITQSPKYLFRKEGQNVTLSCEQNLNHDAMYWYRQDPGQGLRLIYYSQIVNDFQKGDIAEGYSVSREKKESFPLTVTSAQKNPTAFYLCASSIGGWGNQPQHFGDGTRLSIL.

At least ten counts were recorded for this clone. DNA for the CDR3: TGCGCCAGCAGCTTGCAAACAGGGGTGAACACTGAAGCTTTCTTT. Protein product: CASSLQTGVNTEAFF. The rearrangement uses TRBV5-1 and TRBJ1-1, with TRBD1 matching 7 bases. The V gene end was trimmed by 1 base and the J gene end by 0 bases; junction bases not matched to a gene: 3. The CDR3 covers 15 residues. Germline CDR1 SGHRS, CDR2 YFSETQ. The whole variable domain, remainder taken from reference TRBV5-1 and TRBJ1-1, is KAGVTQTPRYLIKTRGQQVTLSCSPISGHRSVSWYQQTPGQGLQFLFEYFSETQRNKGNFPGRFSGRQFSNSRSEMNVSTLELGDSALYLCASSLQTGVNTEAFFGQGTRLTVV.

This clone has a single count. The chain employs TRBV29-1 and TRBJ1-2; 10 positions match TRBD1. V shed 6 bases and J 2 bases; nucleotides not matched to a gene: 9. Germline V CDR1 and CDR2: SQVTM, ANQGSEA. This CDR3 region has 15 residues. CDR3 sequence (DNA): TGCAGCGTCGTTCGGACAGGGGGTATCAACTATGGCTACACCTTC. Protein product: CSVVRTGGINYGYTF. Full variable domain (remainder filled in from reference TRBV29-1 and TRBJ1-2): SAVISQKPSRDICQRGTSLTIQCQVDSQVTMMFWYRQQPGQSLTLIATANQGSEATYESGFVIDKFPISRPNLTFSTLTVSNMSPEDSSIYLCSVVRTGGINYGYTFGSGTRLTVV.

This chain links TRBV5-1 with TRBJ1-1; D gene uncertain. The V end was cut by 5 bases, the J end by 1 base, with 9 bases between. The V gene's germline CDR1 is SGHRS and CDR2 YFSETQ. The CDR3 length is 13 residues. Here the CDR3 reads CASSLNRNTEAFF. CDR3 bases: TGCGCCAGCAGTCTGAACAGGAACACTGAAGCTTTCTTT.